The present entry profiles one T cell receptor beta chain with its context. Its specificity is not known. This specimen belongs to a study of CD8+CD57+ T cells in acquired aplastic anemia. Study details: Isolated CD4+ and CD8+ cells, once sorted, yielded DNA averaging roughly 3.2 ug.

The junction had 7 bases not matched to a gene; V was cut back by 4 bases and J by 5 bases. CDR3 length: 15 residues. Per germline, CDR1 SGHTA and CDR2 FQGNSA. Notes on the study in general: Simpson's diversity of CD8+ cells was not significantly different in patients compared with controls. A set of approximately 29 CD8+ CDR3 sequences was shared between patients and controls, and these sequences appeared highly expressed in patients.

Template material for TCR beta VDJ and CDR3 profiling consisted of genomic DNA. TCRdb reprocessed the reads with MiXCR, giving one entry per CDR3 protein. The sample has under 200,000 distinct CDR3 sequences; over 60% are singletons. Material for sequencing was sorted CD4+, CD8+, or CD8+CD57+ T cells (not recorded which) from PBMCs. This sequence was found in a human donor with severe aplastic anemia or a healthy control (not recorded which). The chain joins TRBV7-2 to TRBJ2-3, with 9 positions matching TRBD1. The CDR3 bases are TGTGCCAGCAGCTCAGGACAGGGGCCTCTAGATACGCAGTATTTT. Its translation: CASSSGQGPLDTQYF.